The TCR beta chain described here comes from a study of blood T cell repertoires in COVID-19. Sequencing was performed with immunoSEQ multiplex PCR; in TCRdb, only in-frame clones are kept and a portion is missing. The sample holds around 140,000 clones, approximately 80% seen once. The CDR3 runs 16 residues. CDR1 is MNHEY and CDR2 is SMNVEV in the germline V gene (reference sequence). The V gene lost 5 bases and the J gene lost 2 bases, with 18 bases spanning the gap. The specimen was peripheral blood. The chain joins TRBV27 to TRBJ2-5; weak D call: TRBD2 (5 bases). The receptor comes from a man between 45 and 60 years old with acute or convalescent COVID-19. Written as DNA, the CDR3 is TGTGCCAGCAGTCCGCGTCTCGCGCCGGGGCAAGAGACCCAGTACTTC. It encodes CASSPRLAPGQETQYF.